The 2 T cell receptor beta chains listed next were all sequenced from one sample in a study of response to subunit inactivated influenza vaccine. TCRdb independently ran MiXCR on the RT-PCR reads; one entry per CDR3 protein. There are 500,000 or so distinct CDR3 sequences in the sample; 15% to 20% occur only once, and roughly 3.1% lies in the top ten. The sequenced sample was CD4+ T cells sorted from PBMCs, obtained approximately 25 months after vaccination. Source of these receptors: a man between 50 and 69 years old who received an inactivated influenza vaccine.

The chain is built from TRBV3-1 and TRBJ2-3; 10 nucleotides align to TRBD1. CDR1 LGHDT and CDR2 YNNKEL come from the germline V gene (reference sequence). There are 14 residues in the CDR3. Trimming at V came to 3 bases and at J to 5 bases, leaving 2 bases not matched to a gene. The CDR3 sequence: CASSQGTGVDTQYF. The CDR3 region has the DNA TGTGCCAGCAGCCAGGGGACAGGGGTAGATACGCAGTATTTT.

The gene calls are TRBV25-1 and TRBJ2-5; TRBD2 aligns across 11 bases. CDR1 is MGHDK and CDR2 is SYGVNS in the germline V gene. V shed 3 bases and J 2 bases; nucleotides not matched to a gene: 8. The CDR3 runs to 17 residues. CDR3 amino acids: CASSDPVAGGEQETQYF. CDR3 coding DNA: TGTGCCAGCAGTGATCCAGTAGCGGGAGGGGAACAAGAGACCCAGTACTTC. Looking up the rest from reference TRBV25-1 and TRBJ2-5 gives the full variable domain: EADIYQTPRYLVIGTGKKITLECSQTMGHDKMYWYQQDPGMELHLIHYSYGVNSTEKGDLSSESTVSRIRTEHFPLTLESARPSHTSQYLCASSDPVAGGEQETQYFGPGTRLLVL.